The 28 T cell receptor beta chains below were found in one sample sequenced in a study of identifying expanded T cells in peripheral blood. Sequencing used immunoSEQ multiplex PCR; TCRdb keeps in-frame clones, though not all of them. The table lists 95,000 to 150,000 clones, 84% of them singletons. Sequencing was done on a sample of blood. The receptor set was obtained from a person aged 18 to 70 in good health.

This chain joins TRBV9 and TRBJ2-7, with D perhaps TRBD2 (5 bases). V was trimmed by 2 bases and J by 6 bases, leaving 18 bases between them. From germline, CDR1 is SGDLS and CDR2 YYNGEE. There are 15 residues in the CDR3. The CDR3 DNA sequence: TGTGCCAGCAGCGTTAACGGACTCGTCGGCTGCGAGCAGTACTTC. Its translation is CASSVNGLVGCEQYF.

This clone was seen more than once but under ten times. The chain carries TRBV30 and TRBJ2-7, with D possibly matching TRBD2 (6 bases). This CDR3 has 14 amino acids. With 2 bases removed from V and 2 bases from J, the gap between germline ends came to 13 bases. Germline V gives CDR1 GTSNPN, CDR2 SVGIG (reference sequence). The CDR3 loop reads CAWSLARGAYEQYF. The CDR3 nucleotides read TGTGCCTGGAGTCTTGCGCGCGGGGCCTACGAGCAGTACTTC.

This clone was detected once. The chain links TRBV11-3 to TRBJ2-5; 12 positions match TRBD1. Germline V gene lookup returns CDR1 SGHNT and CDR2 YENEEA. Trimming at V came to 2 bases and at J to 7 bases, leaving 11 bases not matched to a gene. The CDR3 has 17 amino acids. This CDR3 is CASSLIRDRGLGGTQYF. CDR3 in DNA: TGTGCCAGCAGCTTAATCCGGGACAGGGGGCTTGGAGGGACCCAGTACTTC.

The CDR3 DNA is TGTGCCAGCAGCGCGGGGACAGGGGAGGGTCAGCCCCAGCATTTT. This codes for CASSAGTGEGQPQHF. J is TRBJ1-5 and V is TRBV11-2; TRBD1 agrees at 10 bases. J lost 6 bases, V lost 5 bases, and 7 bases had no gene match. Germline-derived CDR1 and CDR2 are SGHAT and FQNNGV. This CDR3 has 15 amino acids. Variable domain in full (rest from reference TRBV11-2 and TRBJ1-5): EAGVAQSPRYKIIEKRQSVAFWCNPISGHATLYWYQQILGQGPKLLIQFQNNGVVDDSQLPKDRFSAERLKGVDSTLKIQPAKLEDSAVYLCASSAGTGEGQPQHFGDGTRLSIL.

The rearrangement uses TRBV7-9 and TRBJ2-7; either TRBD1 or TRBD2 may fit D (5 bases each). The CDR3 contains 15 residues. Germline V CDR1 and CDR2: SEHNR, FQNEAQ (reference sequence). V lost 5 bases and J lost 6, with 20 bases in between. CDR3 sequence reads: CASSLGAGPGVEQYF. In nucleotides, the CDR3 is TGTGCCAGCAGCCTAGGGGCCGGCCCCGGGGTCGAGCAGTACTTC.

V is TRBV7-2 and J is TRBJ1-6; 8 bases line up with TRBD1. CDR1 is SGHTA and CDR2 is FQGNSA in the germline V gene. CDR3 size: 16 residues. J was trimmed by 8 bases and V by 6 bases; bases with no gene match: 12. CDR3 DNA sequence: TGTGCCAGCAGTTGGACAGGGCAGGGAGAGTATTCACCCCTCCACTTT. Translated: CASSWTGQGEYSPLHF.

The chain carries TRBV10-3 and TRBJ1-4, with 8 bases matching TRBD1. The CDR3 contains 14 residues. The J segment lost 8 bases and the V segment lost 5 bases, leaving 7 bases of the junction unmatched. The germline CDR1 and CDR2 sequences are ENHRY and SYGVKD. CDR3 protein: CAISPQGAEEKLFF. The CDR3 DNA reads TGTGCCATCAGTCCTCAGGGGGCCGAAGAAAAACTGTTTTTT.

The chain combines TRBV30 with TRBJ2-7; TRBD2 might be the D (6 bases). Germline CDR1 reads GTSNPN; CDR2 reads SVGIG (reference sequence). Trimming stripped 7 bases from V and 11 bases from J, with 18 bases between. The CDR3 covers 11 residues. The CDR3: CASLVGGLKYF. DNA for the CDR3: TGTGCCTCACTCGTCGGAGGGCTTAAGTACTTC.

This clone has more than one count but fewer than ten. V usage is TRBV2 and J usage is TRBJ1-4; D might be TRBD1 (5 bases). V was trimmed by 4 bases and J by 7 bases, leaving 16 bases between them. The CDR3 is 15 amino acids. The germline V gene encodes CDR1 SNHLY and CDR2 FYNNEI. Here the CDR3 DNA reads TGTGCCAGCAGTGGCGAGGGCAGGGCGAGTGAAAAACTGTTTTTT. Translation: CASSGEGRASEKLFF.

The chain uses TRBV7-3 and TRBJ2-5, with 8 bases identical to TRBD1. Looked up from germline, CDR1 is SGHTA and CDR2 is FQGTGA. J gave up 5 bases and V 2 bases, and 7 bases lay outside the gene matches. This CDR3 has 15 amino acids. This CDR3 reads CASSLGQGGIETQYF. The CDR3 DNA follows: TGTGCCAGCAGCTTAGGACAGGGAGGTATCGAGACCCAGTACTTC. The variable domain in full, with the rest retrieved from reference TRBV7-3 and TRBJ2-5, is GAGVSQTPSNKVTEKGKYVELRCDPISGHTALYWYRQSLGQGPEFLIYFQGTGAADDSGLPNDRFFAVRPEGSVSTLKIQRTERGDSAVYLCASSLGQGGIETQYFGPGTRLLVL.

The chain carries TRBV6-1 and TRBJ1-2; D unresolved. CDR1 and CDR2 (germline): MNHNS, SASEGT. Trimming removed 4 bases at V and 2 bases at J, with 14 bases between. The CDR3 extends over 15 amino acids. The CDR3 here is CASSVHTDPNYGYTF. The CDR3 region has the DNA TGTGCCAGCAGTGTCCACACCGACCCCAACTATGGCTACACCTTC.

This clone was found once. The rearrangement uses TRBV5-5 and TRBJ1-2, with D possibly matching TRBD1 (6 bases). The CDR3 length is 15 residues. Germline V gene data show CDR1 as SGHKS and CDR2 as YYEKEE (reference sequence). Trimming stripped 2 bases from V and 8 bases from J, with 19 bases between. In DNA, the CDR3 is TGTGCCAGCAGCTTTGAGGCGAGGGGGGTCGACGGCTACACCTTC. Its translation is CASSFEARGVDGYTF.

The chain joins TRBV18 to TRBJ2-1; TRBD1 matches 8 bases. This CDR3 is built from 13 residues. V shed 4 bases, J shed 6 bases, and the junction held 2 bases outside the gene matches. Per the germline V gene, CDR1 is KGHSH and CDR2 is LQKENI. CDR3 amino acids: CASSQGTGNEQFF. CDR3 nucleotide sequence: TGTGCCAGCTCACAAGGGACAGGCAATGAGCAGTTCTTC.

The rearrangement links TRBV10-3 to TRBJ1-6; possible D gene TRBD1, 5 bases. Germline values: CDR1 ENHRY, CDR2 SYGVKD. V lost 10 bases, J lost 5 bases, and 15 bases lay in between. The CDR3 spans 14 residues. The CDR3 spells CATAGTGDNSPLHF. The CDR3 nucleotides are TGTGCCACAGCCGGGACGGGGGATAATTCACCCCTCCACTTT.

The genes are TRBV30 and TRBJ1-5; 7 bases agree with TRBD1. CDR1 and CDR2 from the germline V gene are GTSNPN and SVGIG (reference sequence). The CDR3 totals 14 residues. V gave up 3 bases and J gave up 5 bases; unmatched junction bases: 7. The CDR3 is CAWSTDRTHQPQHF. The CDR3 DNA is TGTGCCTGGAGCACGGACAGGACGCATCAGCCCCAGCATTTT.

This clone is a singleton in its sample. The chain links TRBV9 to TRBJ2-2; D possibly corresponds to TRBD1 (5 bases). The germline V gene has CDR1 SGDLS and CDR2 YYNGEE. The ends were cut back, 6 bases at V and 7 bases at J, with 10 bases in the middle. The CDR3 has 12 amino acids. The CDR3 sequence is CASNRQNGELFF. The CDR3 DNA follows: TGTGCCAGCAATCGACAGAACGGGGAGCTGTTTTTT.

This chain connects TRBV4-3 to TRBJ1-2, with 9 bases fitting TRBD1. Germline values: CDR1 LGHNA, CDR2 YSLEER. CDR3 length equals 15 residues. Trimming cost V 1 base and J 4 bases; bases outside gene matches: 4. The DNA of the CDR3 is TGCGCCAGCAGCCAAGCAAGGACAGGGGCCTATGGCTACACCTTC. Translating gives CASSQARTGAYGYTF.

This chain uses TRBV6-6 with TRBJ2-1; maybe TRBD2 (5 bases). V was trimmed by 0 bases and J by 11 bases, leaving 8 bases between them. The length of the CDR3 is 12 residues. Looked up from germline, CDR1 is MNHNY and CDR2 is SVGAGI (reference sequence). In DNA form, the CDR3 reads TGTGCCAGCAGTTACTCGGACTTTAAGCAGTTCTTC. Amino acids: CASSYSDFKQFF.

The chain combines TRBV4-1 with TRBJ1-1; D is perhaps TRBD1 (5 bases). With 4 bases removed from V and 0 bases from J, the gap between germline ends came to 9 bases. Germline V CDR1 and CDR2: MGHRA, YSYEKL. The CDR3 extends over 14 amino acids. The CDR3 DNA sequence: TGCGCCAGCAGCCTGGGACGGATGAACACTGAAGCTTTCTTT. It specifies CASSLGRMNTEAFF.

This clone has just one count. The chain uses TRBV4-1 and TRBJ1-6, with D hard to call. Trimming left V 1 base short and J 7 bases short, with 20 bases between. CDR1 and CDR2 from the germline V gene are MGHRA and YSYEKL. The CDR3 is 18 residues long. The CDR3 sequence is CASSQVRTLPKANSPLHF. For the CDR3, the DNA is TGCGCCAGCAGCCAAGTCCGGACTCTCCCTAAGGCGAATTCACCCCTCCACTTT.

The chain joins TRBV18 to TRBJ1-4; D gene unclear. The V and J ends lost 2 bases and 8 bases respectively, with 12 bases between them. Germline-derived CDR1 and CDR2 are KGHSH and LQKENI. This CDR3 spans 14 amino acids. The CDR3 sequence: CASSPRPGDEKLFF. CDR3 DNA: TGTGCCAGCTCACCAAGGCCAGGCGACGAAAAACTGTTTTTT.

By share of the sample, this clone is medium-sized. The chain is built from TRBV27 and TRBJ1-2; D is unclear. Germline-derived CDR1 and CDR2 are MNHEY and SMNVEV (reference sequence). Trimming took 6 bases from V and 2 from J, leaving 16 bases between them. The CDR3 covers 15 residues. The CDR3 is CASSPRPSTNYGYTF. CDR3 in DNA: TGTGCCAGCAGCCCCCGACCGTCGACAAACTATGGCTACACCTTC.

A note on this clone: A read error may produce the germline difference seen at one junction end. The sample has other DNA sequences that encode this CDR3 too. The rearrangement joins TRBV4-3 to TRBJ1-2; perhaps TRBD1 as D (6 bases). The germline CDR1 and CDR2 sequences are LGHNA and YSLEER. The CDR3 contains 15 residues. The chain's CDR3 is CASSQGTGTYYGYTF. CDR3 DNA sequence: TGCGCTAGCAGCCAAGGGACGGGGACATACTATGGCTACACCTTC.

V and J are TRBV10-3 and TRBJ2-1, with TRBD2 matching 8 bases. The V gene's germline CDR1 is ENHRY and CDR2 SYGVKD. V lost 2 bases to trimming and J lost 2 bases; unmatched junction nucleotides: 5. The CDR3 loop spans 16 amino acids. CDR3 residues: CAISEMNGGAYNEQFF. CDR3 bases: TGTGCCATCAGTGAGATGAACGGGGGGGCCTACAATGAGCAGTTCTTC.

This chain links TRBV6-1 with TRBJ1-6; D is undetermined. CDR3 length equals 12 residues. Germline-derived CDR1 and CDR2 are MNHNS and SASEGT. V lost 7 bases and J lost 11, with 12 bases in between. This CDR3 is CASKGQRTPLHF. The CDR3 bases are TGTGCCAGCAAGGGTCAACGGACACCCCTCCACTTT.

This clone appeared a few times. V gene TRBV5-1 combines with J gene TRBJ2-2, with TRBD1 matching 7 bases. Looked up from germline, CDR1 is SGHRS and CDR2 is YFSETQ. The CDR3 is 14 amino acids. The V and J ends lost 6 bases and 5 bases, in that order; junction bases with no gene match: 7. CDR3 nucleotides: TGCGCCAGCACAAGACAGGGTCGTACCGGGGAGCTGTTTTTT. Protein product: CASTRQGRTGELFF. Filled out from reference TRBV5-1 and TRBJ2-2, the complete variable domain reads KAGVTQTPRYLIKTRGQQVTLSCSPISGHRSVSWYQQTPGQGLQFLFEYFSETQRNKGNFPGRFSGRQFSNSRSEMNVSTLELGDSALYLCASTRQGRTGELFFGEGSRLTVL.

This clone was seen just once. The chain combines TRBV2 with TRBJ1-4; 7 nucleotides align to TRBD1. Per germline, CDR1 SNHLY and CDR2 FYNNEI. The CDR3 sequence is 15 residues long. V shed 5 bases, J shed 0 bases, and the junction held 3 bases outside the gene matches. CDR3 sequence reads: CASSRQGSTNEKLFF. The DNA for the CDR3 is TGTGCCAGCAGTAGACAGGGTTCAACTAATGAAAAACTGTTTTTT.

This clone was seen only once. The chain has TRBV7-9 and TRBJ1-1, with a tentative D call TRBD1 (6 bases). The CDR3 consists of 14 residues. Germline V CDR1 and CDR2: SEHNR, FQNEAQ (reference sequence). The germline V and J ends were trimmed by 1 base and 8 bases, with 14 bases remaining between them. The CDR3 coding sequence is TGTGCCAGCAGCTTAGACAGGGCCGGGGAGGAAGCTTTCTTT. Its protein product is CASSLDRAGEEAFF. Full variable domain (remainder filled in from reference TRBV7-9 and TRBJ1-1): DTGVSQNPRHKITKRGQNVTFRCDPISEHNRLYWYRQTLGQGPEFLTYFQNEAQLEKSRLLSDRFSAERPKGSFSTLEIQRTEQGDSAMYLCASSLDRAGEEAFFGQGTRLTVV.